This TCR beta chain was recovered during a study of T cell repertoires in cytomegalovirus infection. Study-wide points: Across the ex vivo response, the dominant clonotypes were HLA-C-restricted CMV-specific TCR beta clonotypes.

V shed 0 bases and J shed 0 bases, with 8 bases lying between them. Looked up from germline, CDR1 is MNHNS and CDR2 is SASEGT. This CDR3 has 16 amino acids. TCRdb redid the calling of the reads with MiXCR, one entry per CDR3 protein. Found here are roughly 90,000 distinct CDR3 sequences, about 24% of them singletons; the top ten hold roughly 50%. Ten or more counts support this clonotype. Antigen: not known. The sample was CD8+ T cells from cultured PBMCs, taken from culture after CMV antigen stimulation. This chain joins TRBV6-1 and TRBJ1-4, with D hard to call. The TCR was taken from a human donor in good health (CMV status not recorded). Some clones in this sample may be carry-over from other donors' samples. CDR3 DNA: TGTGCCAGCAGTGAAGCTCCCGGACCAACTAATGAAAAACTGTTTTTT. Protein sequence: CASSEAPGPTNEKLFF.